Following are 30 T cell receptor beta chains from one sample sequenced in a study of blood T cell repertoires in COVID-19. Profiling relied on immunoSEQ multiplex PCR, and the TCRdb table lists in-frame clones only, not all of them. The repertoire consists of 200,000 to 250,000 clones, with around 82% occurring once and the leading ten covering less than 2.5%. Source material: peripheral blood. The receptors stem from a woman aged 60-75 years with acute or convalescent COVID-19.

The chain is built from TRBV4-2 and TRBJ1-2; the D gene is possibly TRBD1 (6 bases). The V gene's germline CDR1 is LGHNA and CDR2 YNFKEQ. The ends were cut back, 2 bases at V and 5 bases at J, with 18 bases in the middle. CDR3 length: 16 residues. In nucleotides, the CDR3 is TGTGCCAGCAGCCAAAGGGATACAGGGAGATCTTATGGCTACACCTTC. Encoded protein: CASSQRDTGRSYGYTF.

The chain is built from TRBV6-5 and TRBJ2-1, with 11 bases lining up with TRBD1. The CDR3 contains 14 residues. Germline CDR1 and CDR2: MNHEY and SVGAGI. With V trimmed by 6 bases and J by 6 bases, 4 bases remained unmatched. The CDR3 sequence is CASRGQGAVNEQFF. CDR3 coding DNA: TGTGCCAGCAGAGGACAGGGGGCAGTCAATGAGCAGTTCTTC.

This clone has just a few counts. J is TRBJ2-1 and V is TRBV4-3; 11 bases agree with TRBD2. The J segment lost 9 bases and the V segment lost 2 bases, leaving 12 bases of the junction unmatched. The CDR3 covers 17 residues. Germline V gene lookup returns CDR1 LGHNA and CDR2 YSLEER. The CDR3 DNA is TGCGCCAGCAGCCAAAGCGGGACTAGCGGAGCTTTAGGTGAGCAGTTCTTC. Translating it yields CASSQSGTSGALGEQFF.

This rearrangement joins TRBV5-1 to TRBJ1-2; 7 bases fit TRBD1. CDR3 length equals 15 residues. The V and J ends lost 4 bases and 3 bases, in that order; junction bases with no gene match: 9. In germline, CDR1 is SGHRS, CDR2 YFSETQ. This chain's CDR3 is CASSRDSLPHYGYTF. The CDR3 DNA follows: TGCGCCAGCAGCAGGGACAGCCTACCCCACTATGGCTACACCTTC. Using reference TRBV5-1 and TRBJ1-2 for the parts outside the CDR3, the full variable domain is KAGVTQTPRYLIKTRGQQVTLSCSPISGHRSVSWYQQTPGQGLQFLFEYFSETQRNKGNFPGRFSGRQFSNSRSEMNVSTLELGDSALYLCASSRDSLPHYGYTFGSGTRLTVV.

This chain joins TRBV19 and TRBJ2-7; TRBD2 matches 8 bases. V was pared by 5 bases and J by 4 bases, with 7 bases of the junction left unmatched. The CDR3 covers 14 residues. Germline CDR1 reads LNHDA; CDR2 reads SQIVND (reference sequence). CDR3 in amino acids: CASSSGLAAYEQYF. The CDR3 DNA sequence: TGTGCCAGTAGTTCCGGACTAGCAGCTTACGAGCAGTACTTC.

The V and J genes are TRBV5-1 and TRBJ2-5; D possibly corresponds to TRBD2 (6 bases). Germline V CDR1 and CDR2: SGHRS, YFSETQ. The CDR3 spans 14 residues. V was clipped by 3 bases and J by 7 bases, with 16 bases between them. This CDR3 reads CASSSGLPPGTQYF. CDR3 DNA: TGCGCCAGCAGCTCGGGACTGCCACCAGGGACCCAGTACTTC. The complete variable domain, with remaining parts taken from reference TRBV5-1 and TRBJ2-5, reads KAGVTQTPRYLIKTRGQQVTLSCSPISGHRSVSWYQQTPGQGLQFLFEYFSETQRNKGNFPGRFSGRQFSNSRSEMNVSTLELGDSALYLCASSSGLPPGTQYFGPGTRLLVL.

The chain is built from TRBV7-9 and TRBJ1-2; TRBD1 matches at 7 bases. With V trimmed by 4 bases and J by 8 bases, 4 bases remained unmatched. Germline CDR1 and CDR2: SEHNR and FQNEAQ (reference sequence). This CDR3 comprises 12 residues. The CDR3 region is CASSWDRGGYTF. The CDR3 nucleotides are TGTGCCAGCAGCTGGGACAGAGGGGGCTACACCTTC.

The chain employs TRBV19 and TRBJ2-5; possible D gene TRBD1, 7 bases. Germline lookup yields CDR1 LNHDA and CDR2 SQIVND (reference sequence). Trimming stripped 1 base from V and 4 bases from J, with 19 bases between. The CDR3 sequence is 17 residues long. The CDR3 DNA is TGTGCCAGTAGTATAGGGGACAGATTAGGAGGGGTAGAGACCCAGTACTTC. This sequence encodes CASSIGDRLGGVETQYF.

The J gene is TRBJ2-3, the V gene TRBV24-1; no definite D call. Deletions cut 5 bases from V and 5 bases from J, with 4 bases between. CDR1 KGHDR and CDR2 SFDVKD come from the germline V gene. CDR3 length: 11 amino acids. CDR3 amino acids: CATSAGDTQYF. The CDR3 coding sequence is TGTGCCACCAGTGCGGGAGATACGCAGTATTTT.

The chain employs TRBV14 and TRBJ1-4; TRBD1 aligns across 10 bases. V shed 4 bases and J 8 bases; nucleotides not matched to a gene: 10. CDR3 length: 16 amino acids. The V gene's germline CDR1 is SGHDN and CDR2 FVKESK. CDR3 sequence (DNA): TGTGCCAGCAGCCGCTTCACGGGACAGGGGCGAGAAAAACTGTTTTTT. Amino acid sequence: CASSRFTGQGREKLFF. The whole variable domain, remainder taken from reference TRBV14 and TRBJ1-4, is EAGVTQFPSHSVIEKGQTVTLRCDPISGHDNLYWYRRVMGKEIKFLLHFVKESKQDESGMPNNRFLAERTGGTYSTLKVQPAELEDSGVYFCASSRFTGQGREKLFFGSGTQLSVL.

The chain uses TRBV5-1 and TRBJ1-6; D perhaps matches TRBD1 (6 bases). The germline V gene encodes CDR1 SGHRS and CDR2 YFSETQ. This CDR3 spans 15 amino acids. V lost 0 bases and J 8 bases, leaving 12 bases between the germline ends. In DNA, the CDR3 is TGCGCCAGCAGCTTGGAAGGGCAGGGGTATTCACCCCTCCACTTT. Translating it yields CASSLEGQGYSPLHF.

V usage is TRBV5-6 and J usage is TRBJ2-7, with D perhaps matching TRBD2 (7 bases). Germline V gene sequence: CDR1 SGHDT, CDR2 YYEEEE. V shed 1 base and J shed 7 bases, with 18 bases lying between them. CDR3 length: 15 amino acids. CDR3 coding DNA: TGTGCCAGCAGCTTGATCGCGGGGGCCCGAGGGGAGCAGTACTTC. It translates to CASSLIAGARGEQYF.

The CDR3 DNA reads TGTGCCAGCAGTGTAGGGGGGGTGCGGGGTCAGCCCCAGCATTTT. It yields the protein CASSVGGVRGQPQHF. The chain employs TRBV2 and TRBJ1-5, with a tentative D call TRBD1 (6 bases). This CDR3 contains 15 residues. Germline CDR1 and CDR2: SNHLY and FYNNEI. The V and J ends lost 4 bases and 6 bases respectively, with 16 bases between them.

V is TRBV28 and J is TRBJ1-1; TRBD1 matches 8 bases. Germline CDR1 reads MDHEN; CDR2 reads SYDVKM. The CDR3 consists of 15 residues. V lost 6 bases to trimming and J lost 3 bases; unmatched junction nucleotides: 9. The CDR3 loop is CASSPWVDRDTEAFF. In DNA, the CDR3 is TGTGCCAGCAGCCCATGGGTGGACAGGGACACTGAAGCTTTCTTT.

This clone was found a few times. The V call is TRBV11-2, the J call TRBJ1-1; D unresolved. Germline V CDR1 and CDR2: SGHAT, FQNNGV. V lost 0 bases and J 3 bases, leaving 5 bases between the germline ends. The CDR3 is 13 residues long. The CDR3 is CASSLESYTEAFF. The CDR3 nucleotides read TGTGCCAGCAGCTTAGAATCTTACACTGAAGCTTTCTTT.

This chain uses TRBV30 with TRBJ1-3; D uncertain. The CDR3 is 12 residues long. With 2 bases removed from V and 6 bases from J, the gap between germline ends came to 8 bases. The germline V gene encodes CDR1 GTSNPN and CDR2 SVGIG (reference sequence). CDR3 protein: CAWSWSENTIYF. In DNA form, the CDR3 reads TGTGCCTGGAGTTGGTCAGAAAACACCATATATTTT.

The chain uses TRBV7-2 and TRBJ2-5; 8 bases align to TRBD2. Germline CDR1 reads SGHTA; CDR2 reads FQGNSA. Unmatched junction bases numbered 9, after V lost 5 bases and J lost 4 bases. The CDR3 has 15 residues. CDR3 sequence reads: CASSQSGGLGETQYF. In DNA form, the CDR3 reads TGTGCCAGCAGCCAATCGGGGGGGCTAGGAGAGACCCAGTACTTC.

The V call is TRBV6-5, the J call TRBJ1-2; TRBD1 is a possible D gene (5 bases). This CDR3 spans 13 amino acids. V dropped 0 bases and J dropped 8 bases, with 10 bases sitting between them. Germline CDR1 is MNHEY and CDR2 is SVGAGI. The CDR3 protein is CASSYSRQTGYTF. The CDR3 nucleotides are TGTGCCAGCAGTTACTCCCGACAGACAGGCTACACCTTC.

This rearrangement joins TRBV6-6 to TRBJ1-1, with D uncertain. The CDR3 is 12 amino acids. V lost 7 bases and J lost 7, with 13 bases in between. Germline loops: CDR1 MNHNY, CDR2 SVGAGI (reference sequence). The CDR3, as DNA: TGTGCCAGCACTCCAACCAGCGGTGAAGCTTTCTTT. This encodes CASTPTSGEAFF.

The gene calls are TRBV5-1 and TRBJ2-5; 8 nucleotides match TRBD1. Germline V CDR1 and CDR2: SGHRS, YFSETQ. Trimming removed 4 bases from V and 4 bases from J; junction bases left unmatched: 3. The CDR3 spans 13 residues. CDR3 amino acids: CASSMDRVETQYF. As DNA, the CDR3 is TGCGCCAGCAGCATGGACAGGGTAGAGACCCAGTACTTC.

This CDR3 is CASSTDQRAGRRGYTF. DNA of the CDR3: TGTGCCAGCAGTACGGACCAACGGGCGGGAAGGAGGGGCTACACCTTC. The chain is built from TRBV27 and TRBJ1-2; D call uncertain. Germline lookup yields CDR1 MNHEY and CDR2 SMNVEV (reference sequence). The length of the CDR3 is 16 residues. With 5 bases removed from V and 8 bases from J, the gap between germline ends came to 24 bases.

The rearrangement uses TRBV5-1 and TRBJ2-5; D is ambiguous. Between the trimmed V and J ends, which lost 4 bases and 2 bases, there was a span of 12 bases. This CDR3 has 14 amino acids. Per the germline V gene, CDR1 is SGHRS and CDR2 is YFSETQ. This chain's CDR3 is CASSVTAQQETQYF. CDR3 coding DNA: TGCGCCAGCAGCGTCACAGCTCAACAAGAGACCCAGTACTTC.

The V and J genes are TRBV11-2 and TRBJ2-7; 8 bases fit TRBD1. Per germline, CDR1 SGHAT and CDR2 FQNNGV. J gave up 4 bases and V 5 bases, and 7 bases lay outside the gene matches. CDR3 length equals 14 residues. In DNA, the CDR3 is TGTGCCAGCAGCCCCGGGACAGGAGCATACGAGCAGTACTTC. Its translation: CASSPGTGAYEQYF.

This rearrangement joins TRBV21-1 to TRBJ1-1; TRBD1, the table's D call, was not compared with the DNA. TRBV21-1 constitutes a pseudogene. This CDR3 has 21 amino acids. The CDR3 sequence is CASSSPLLHRDRGASDTEAFF. DNA for the CDR3: TGTGCCAGCAGCTCGCCTCTCCTCCACCGGGACAGGGGGGCATCGGACACTGAAGCTTTCTTT.

The chain employs TRBV27 and TRBJ1-2; D unresolved. The CDR3 extends over 15 amino acids. The V end lost 4 bases, the J end lost 4 bases, and 16 bases lay between the germline ends. Germline lookup yields CDR1 MNHEY and CDR2 SMNVEV (reference sequence). The CDR3, as DNA: TGTGCCAGCAGTTCACCCATTGGGAGCGCCTATGGCTACACCTTC. This gives the protein CASSSPIGSAYGYTF.

As regards this clone: One end of the junction fails to match germline, which may point to a read error. The CDR3 DNA sequence: TGTGCCAGCAGGCCCCCCTCCGGTAGCGGGGTCCCTTTCTTC. Its translation is CASRPPSGSGVPFF. V is TRBV28 and J is TRBJ2-4, with TRBD2 matching 8 bases. Germline CDR1 is MDHEN and CDR2 is SYDVKM. The CDR3 extends over 14 amino acids.

The genes are TRBV28 and TRBJ1-1; TRBD1 is a possible D gene (5 bases). Germline loops: CDR1 MDHEN, CDR2 SYDVKM. CDR3 length: 12 amino acids. The V gene lost 4 bases and the J gene lost 8 bases, with 11 bases spanning the gap. The CDR3 DNA sequence: TGTGCCAGCAGTTACCTTCACAGGGAAGCTTTCTTT. Amino acid sequence: CASSYLHREAFF.

This clone was seen once. The rearrangement links TRBV15 to TRBJ2-1, with 8 bases fitting TRBD1. Trimming removed 0 bases from V and 3 bases from J; junction bases left unmatched: 1. Germline values: CDR1 LNHNV, CDR2 YYDKDF (reference sequence). The length of the CDR3 is 15 residues. This chain's CDR3 is CATSREQGGYNEQFF. The CDR3 DNA is TGTGCCACCAGCAGAGAACAGGGGGGCTACAATGAGCAGTTCTTC.

The CDR3: CASSFSASDSNTQYF. CDR3 sequence (DNA): TGTGCCAGCAGCTTCTCGGCGTCGGACTCAAATACGCAGTATTTT. The genes are TRBV7-2 and TRBJ2-3; a weak D match, TRBD2 (5 bases). The CDR3 has 15 residues. V was pared by 3 bases and J by 7 bases, with 17 bases between. Germline CDR1 SGHTA, CDR2 FQGNSA.

This clone occurred a few times. V is TRBV19 and J is TRBJ1-2; TRBD1 is a possible D gene (6 bases). This CDR3 has 14 residues. CDR1 and CDR2 from the germline V gene are LNHDA and SQIVND (reference sequence). V was cut by 3 bases and J by 5 bases, with 13 bases left in between. The DNA for the CDR3 is TGTGCCAGTAGTATGGGACAAGAGGCTTATGGCTACACCTTC. Translation gives CASSMGQEAYGYTF.